A selection of T cell receptor beta chains follows, all from one sample in a study of CD8 T cells in Susac syndrome. TCRdb re-derived calls from the immunoSEQ multiplex PCR reads in MiXCR, one entry per CDR3 protein. This repertoire shows tens of thousands of distinct CDR3 sequences, around 94% found once; its top ten account for roughly 0.5%. Sequenced material: CD8+ T cells from PBMCs. These receptors all stem from a human donor with Susac syndrome. CDR3s include the opening cysteine and the closing phenylalanine or tryptophan. A D gene is named only where the DNA matches it firmly. Not every row has a clone size; where given, it reads once, few, many or a size class.

J gene,clone size,CDR3 length,D gene,V gene,CDR3 DNA,CDR3 protein
TRBJ2-2,NA,15,TRBD1,TRBV28,TGTGCCAGCAGTCCAAGACAGGGCGGCGCCGGGGAGCTGTTTTTT,CASSPRQGGAGELFF
TRBJ2-7,NA,14,NA,TRBV20-1,TGCAGTGCTAGAGCACAGACGGGCTCCTACGAGCAGTACTTC,CSARAQTGSYEQYF
TRBJ1-2,once,15,NA,TRBV21-1,TGTGCCAGCAGCAAGGCCTCGTTTAGGATCTATGGCTACACCTTC,CASSKASFRIYGYTF
TRBJ2-7,NA,13,TRBD1,TRBV20-1,TGCAGTGCCCCCGACAGGGCCTTTTACGAGCAGTACTTC,CSAPDRAFYEQYF
TRBJ1-2,NA,15,NA,TRBV27,TGTGCCAGCAGTTTAGTGGTGGGGGATACCTATGGCTACACCTTC,CASSLVVGDTYGYTF
TRBJ2-7,NA,14,TRBD2,TRBV3-1,TGTGCCAGCAGCCATTTGACTAGCTGGTACGAGCAGTACTTC,CASSHLTSWYEQYF
TRBJ2-7,few,11,NA,TRBV2,TGTGCCAGCAGTAACAGCTACGAGCAGTACTTC,CASSNSYEQYF
TRBJ1-6,NA,13,NA,TRBV11-2,TGTGCCAGCACCCCGGGGTTAGACTCACCCCTCCACTTT,CASTPGLDSPLHF
TRBJ1-2,NA,12,NA,TRBV20-1,TGCAGTGCTAAAGGGTTTACCTATGGCTACACCTTC,CSAKGFTYGYTF
TRBJ1-1,NA,12,NA,TRBV6-6,TGTGCCAGCAGTTACTCGGGGAGGGAAGCTTTCTTT,CASSYSGREAFF
TRBJ2-1,NA,14,TRBD2,TRBV14,TGTGCCAGCAGCCTCCGAGCGGGACCGAATGAGCAGTTCTTC,CASSLRAGPNEQFF
TRBJ2-1,NA,11,NA,TRBV9,TGTGCCAGCAGCGCTGCCAATGAGCAGTTCTTC,CASSAANEQFF
TRBJ2-5,once,16,NA,TRBV14,TGTGCCAGCAGCCATGATCCGGGAGAAATCCAAGAGACCCAGTACTTC,CASSHDPGEIQETQYF
TRBJ2-6,once,16,NA,TRBV6-5,TGTGCCAGCAGTTACGGAGGACAGTCTGGGGCCAACGTCCTGACTTTC,CASSYGGQSGANVLTF
TRBJ2-3,NA,14,NA,TRBV24-1,TGTGCCACCAGTGACTACGGGGCCACAGATACGCAGTATTTT,CATSDYGATDTQYF
TRBJ2-6,NA,20,TRBD2,TRBV4-1,TGCGCCAGCAGCCAAGAAAGGGCTAGCGGGGGTAGCTCTGGGGCCAACTTCCTGACGTTC,CASSQERASGGSSGANFLTF
TRBJ1-2,NA,14,TRBD1,TRBV4-3,TGCGCCAGCAGCCCGGGACAGCCCTGGGATGGCTACACCTTC,CASSPGQPWDGYTF
TRBJ1-2,once,12,TRBD1,TRBV29-1,TGCAGCGTTCCCAGACAGGGCTATGGCTACACCTTC,CSVPRQGYGYTF
TRBJ2-2,once,14,NA,TRBV5-1,TGCGCCAGCAGCCAGCGGGCGGGGACCGGGGAGCTGTTTTTT,CASSQRAGTGELFF
TRBJ2-7,few,12,NA,TRBV6-2/TRBV6-3,TGTGCCAGCAGTACGGGGCCAGACGAGCAGTACTTC,CASSTGPDEQYF
TRBJ2-1,NA,12,NA,TRBV2,TGTGCCTGCCCCCGGGGCCGGGATGAGCAGTTCTTC,CACPRGRDEQFF
TRBJ2-1,NA,15,TRBD2,TRBV27,TGTGCCAGCAGTTTTTCAGGTAGCGGGACTAATGAGCAGTTCTTC,CASSFSGSGTNEQFF
TRBJ2-3,NA,10,NA,TRBV29-1,TGCAGCGGAAGATCAGATACGCAGTATTTT,CSGRSDTQYF
TRBJ2-5,NA,14,NA,TRBV20-1,TGCAGTGCTAGAGATATGGGGAGCCAAGAGACCCAGTACTTC,CSARDMGSQETQYF
TRBJ1-2,NA,17,TRBD1,TRBV12-3/TRBV12-4,TGTGCCAGCAGTCCACCGGGACAGGGTAACATTGGCTATGGCTACACCTTC,CASSPPGQGNIGYGYTF
TRBJ1-5,NA,13,NA,TRBV30,TGTGCCTGGTCACCTGTGGGCAATCAGCCCCAGCATTTT,CAWSPVGNQPQHF
TRBJ2-7,NA,10,NA,TRBV2,TGTGCCAGCAGTGCGGGGGCCCCGTACTTC,CASSAGAPYF
TRBJ2-7,NA,14,NA,TRBV20-1,TGCAGTGCTAGACCGCTAGGACAAGTCTACGAGCAGTACTTC,CSARPLGQVYEQYF
TRBJ2-3,NA,17,TRBD2,TRBV9,TGTGCCAGCAGCCCGTGGGCTAGCGGGGGGGCAGGAGATACGCAGTATTTT,CASSPWASGGAGDTQYF